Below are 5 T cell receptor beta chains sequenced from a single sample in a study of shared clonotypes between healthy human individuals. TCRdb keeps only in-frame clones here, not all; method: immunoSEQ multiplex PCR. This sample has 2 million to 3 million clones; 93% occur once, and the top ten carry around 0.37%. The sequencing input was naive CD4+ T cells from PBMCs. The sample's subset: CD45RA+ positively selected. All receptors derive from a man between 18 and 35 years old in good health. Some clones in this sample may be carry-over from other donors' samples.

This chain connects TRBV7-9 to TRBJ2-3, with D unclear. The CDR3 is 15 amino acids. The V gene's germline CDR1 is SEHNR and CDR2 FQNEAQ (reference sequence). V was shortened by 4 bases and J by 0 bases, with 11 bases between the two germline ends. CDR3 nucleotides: TGTGCCAGCAGCTCCTCATGGGGTAGCACAGATACGCAGTATTTT. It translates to CASSSSWGSTDTQYF.

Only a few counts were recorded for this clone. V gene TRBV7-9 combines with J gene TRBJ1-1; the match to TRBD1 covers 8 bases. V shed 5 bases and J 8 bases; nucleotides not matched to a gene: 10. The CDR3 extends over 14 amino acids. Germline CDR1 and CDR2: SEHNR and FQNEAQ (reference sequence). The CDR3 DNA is TGTGCCAGCAGCCAATACCATGGGACAGGCGAAGCTTTCTTT. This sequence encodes CASSQYHGTGEAFF. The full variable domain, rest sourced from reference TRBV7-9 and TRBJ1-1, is DTGVSQNPRHKITKRGQNVTFRCDPISEHNRLYWYRQTLGQGPEFLTYFQNEAQLEKSRLLSDRFSAERPKGSFSTLEIQRTEQGDSAMYLCASSQYHGTGEAFFGQGTRLTVV.

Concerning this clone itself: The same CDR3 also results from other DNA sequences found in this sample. In nucleotides, the CDR3 is TGTGCCAGCAGTTACTCGGGACGGGTTTACGAGCAGTACTTC. Translation: CASSYSGRVYEQYF. V gene TRBV6-5 combines with J gene TRBJ2-7; D possibly matches TRBD1 or TRBD2 (5 bases each). The CDR3 has 14 amino acids. Germline V gene data show CDR1 as MNHEY and CDR2 as SVGAGI. The V gene lost 0 bases and the J gene lost 4 bases, with 10 bases spanning the gap.

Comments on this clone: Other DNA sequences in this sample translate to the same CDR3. The CDR3 bases are TGTGCCAGCAGTTACTTAGCGGGAGGCTCCTACGAGCAGTACTTC. The encoded protein is CASSYLAGGSYEQYF. The V and J genes are TRBV6-5 and TRBJ2-7; the match to TRBD2 covers 10 bases. Germline V gene data show CDR1 as MNHEY and CDR2 as SVGAGI. The CDR3 has 15 residues. V was clipped by 1 base and J by 0 bases; unmatched bases: 0.

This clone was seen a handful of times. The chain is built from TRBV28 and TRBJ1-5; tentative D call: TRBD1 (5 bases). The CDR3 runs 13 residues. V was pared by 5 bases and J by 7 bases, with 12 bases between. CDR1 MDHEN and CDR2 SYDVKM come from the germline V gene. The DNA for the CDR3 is TGTGCCAGCAGTCCGAATTCAGGGCAGCCCCAGCATTTT. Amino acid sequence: CASSPNSGQPQHF.